What follows are 10 T cell receptor beta chains derived from one specimen sequenced in a study of vaccination and CD4 T cells after COVID-19. Antigen specificity for these receptors is unknown. Treatment given: approximately 9-day PBMC culture with coronavirus spike peptide pools or control peptides (ViraFEST assay). Sequence data for DNA of cultured CD4+ T cells were generated by the Oncomine TCR Beta short-read assay. From the PCR reads, TCRdb called clonotypes with MiXCR, one entry per CDR3 protein. Among approximately 20,000 distinct CDR3 sequences listed, more than 50% were seen once. Sequenced material: CD4+ T cells from blood, cultured in vitro. The receptors were gathered from a human donor who had recovered from COVID-19.

The rearrangement links TRBV20-1 to TRBJ2-3, with 9 bases fitting TRBD1. Losses at the gene ends were 6 bases for V and 6 bases for J; bases not matched to a gene: 13. Germline V gene sequence: CDR1 DFQATT, CDR2 SNEGSKA (reference sequence). The length of the CDR3 is 15 residues. In DNA, the CDR3 is TGCAGTGCCCCTAGACCGGGACAGGGAATCGATACGCAGTATTTT. This codes for CSAPRPGQGIDTQYF.

This clonotype was seen a handful of times. This chain links TRBV2 with TRBJ1-2; D is possibly TRBD1 (5 bases). From germline, CDR1 is SNHLY and CDR2 FYNNEI. This CDR3 contains 13 residues. The ends were cut back, 4 bases at V and 7 bases at J, with 13 bases in the middle. CDR3 nucleotides: TGTGCCAGCAGTGGGGGTGGGGCCCGTGGCTACACCTTC. It codes for CASSGGGARGYTF.

This rearrangement joins TRBV6-5 to TRBJ1-2; TRBD1 aligns across 7 bases. The CDR3 sequence is 13 residues long. Germline V lookup: CDR1 MNHEY, CDR2 SVGAGI. J lost 4 bases, V lost 4 bases, and 3 bases had no gene match. The CDR3 region has the DNA TGTGCCAGCAGTTTTCACAGGGGCTATGGCTACACCTTC. It translates to CASSFHRGYGYTF.

This clonotype appeared a single time. This chain joins TRBV6-1 and TRBJ2-1; 12 nucleotides agree with TRBD2. There are 15 residues in the CDR3. The V gene end was trimmed by 10 bases and the J gene end by 7 bases; junction bases not matched to a gene: 11. Germline V gives CDR1 MNHNS, CDR2 SASEGT. Here the CDR3 DNA reads TGTGCCACCCGGGCTAGCGGGGGGGGGAGAAATGAGCAGTTCTTC. Translation: CATRASGGGRNEQFF.

The V gene is TRBV3-1, the J gene TRBJ2-7; 7 positions agree with TRBD1. Germline V gene lookup returns CDR1 LGHDT and CDR2 YNNKEL (reference sequence). The CDR3 length is 14 residues. With 2 bases clipped from V and 3 bases from J, the junction kept 4 bases outside the gene matches. For the CDR3, the DNA is TGTGCCAGCAGCCAACTTGGGACAGACTACGAGCAGTACTTC. This gives the protein CASSQLGTDYEQYF.

This chain uses TRBV10-1 with TRBJ2-2; TRBD1 might be the D (6 bases). Germline V CDR1 and CDR2: WNHNN, SYGVQD (reference sequence). V lost 5 bases and J 4 bases, leaving 8 bases between the germline ends. The CDR3 is 13 residues long. The CDR3 DNA reads as TGCGCCAGCAGTTACAGGGTCACCGGGGAGCTGTTTTTT. Translated, it gives CASSYRVTGELFF.

This chain uses TRBV20-1 with TRBJ1-1; maybe TRBD1 (6 bases). This CDR3 has 14 amino acids. Germline V gene sequence: CDR1 DFQATT, CDR2 SNEGSKA (reference sequence). The germline V and J ends were trimmed by 1 base and 1 base, with 10 bases remaining between them. This CDR3 is CSARARQANTEAFF. The DNA of the CDR3 is TGCAGTGCTAGAGCGAGACAGGCGAACACTGAAGCTTTCTTT.

The chain is built from TRBV7-2 and TRBJ2-2; D gene uncertain. Trimming took 6 bases from V and 4 from J, leaving 21 bases between them. The CDR3 runs 17 residues. Germline CDR1 is SGHTA and CDR2 is FQGNSA. In DNA form, the CDR3 reads TGTGCCAGCAGTCTCCAAGGCGGTCCGAGTACCACCGGGGAGCTGTTTTTT. As protein: CASSLQGGPSTTGELFF. Supplemented by reference TRBV7-2 and TRBJ2-2, the full variable domain reads GAGVSQSPSNKVTEKGKDVELRCDPISGHTALYWYRQSLGQGLEFLIYFQGNSAPDKSGLPSDRFSAERTGGSVSTLTIQRTQQEDSAVYLCASSLQGGPSTTGELFFGEGSRLTVL.

The table lists this clonotype with a few counts. The rearrangement joins TRBV20-1 to TRBJ2-5; TRBD2 matches 12 bases. The germline V gene encodes CDR1 DFQATT and CDR2 SNEGSKA (reference sequence). V shed 3 bases and J 5 bases; nucleotides not matched to a gene: 10. The CDR3 extends over 16 amino acids. The CDR3 nucleotides are TGCAGTGCTAGGGCCACTAGCGGGGGGCCCGGGGAGACCCAGTACTTC. This encodes CSARATSGGPGETQYF.

The chain employs TRBV7-3 and TRBJ1-1; 7 bases line up with TRBD1. Germline V gene data show CDR1 as SGHTA and CDR2 as FQGTGA. The CDR3 is 14 amino acids. V was pared by 0 bases and J by 6 bases, with 4 bases of the junction left unmatched. In DNA, the CDR3 is TGTGCCAGCAGCTTAACAGGGGGCAACGCTGAAGCTTTCTTT. Residues: CASSLTGGNAEAFF.